This T cell receptor beta chain came from a study of T-cell memory formation after mild COVID-19 (dated by TCRdb to the early 2020s). Background on the whole study: TCR sequence clusters from the two donors were largely donor specific. In two donors, T-cell clones that expanded and contracted after mild COVID-19 were followed by sequencing TCRalpha and TCRbeta repertoires longitudinally. Two young, previously healthy adult volunteers made up the cohort, one male and one female.

Reading from cysteine to phenylalanine, the CDR3 counts 14 amino acids. The entry retains the CDR3 DNA only, 42 bases that are in frame from base 1. CDR1 and CDR2 are drawn from the germline V gene: SGHDT, YYEEEE. V and J are truncated by 4 bases and 3 bases respectively, leaving an intervening sequence of 11 bases. Sequencing took place on an Illumina NovaSeq 6000. cDNA libraries for TCRalpha and TCRbeta were prepared by 5'RACE using constant-segment primers, with sample barcodes and unique molecular identifiers added. Trizol reagent was used to extract RNA from every sample. The libraries were amplified in two PCR steps, and the second step added a second sample barcode and Illumina TruSeq adapters. Libraries were sequenced on an Illumina NovaSeq with 2 x 150 bp paired-end reads. In the source study's methods: With migec v1.2.7, reads were demultiplexed and then collapsed into UMI-guided consensus sequences. With mixcr v2.1.11, UMI consensuses were aligned to TRA and TRB V and J templates and assembled into clonotypes. A clonotype was counted as expanded or contracted only when both edgeR and NoisET called the clonotype significant, with the noise models trained on biological replicates. For edgeR calls, the thresholds were a false discovery rate-adjusted p below 0.01 and a log2 fold-change of 1. As an exploratory analysis of dynamics, max-normalized trajectories of the 1000 most abundant clonotypes were examined by PCA with hierarchical clustering. Separately sequenced CD4+ and CD8+ repertoires were used to assign the CD4 or CD8 phenotype of responding clones. TCRdb redid the processing of the public reads, applying fastp at Q25 and MiXCR, and retained in-frame beta chains. Merged by CDR3 protein, the rows form single entries marked with the most common genes and DNA. TCRdb's processing, not the authors' own work, is the source of the V and J calls. In all, the sample holds about 350,000 distinct CDR3 sequences, and approximately 15% of those were seen once. The ten largest clones capture around a fifth of the sample.

Ficoll-Paque density gradient centrifugation was used to isolate PBMCs. This clonotype was picked up many times. Its binding antigen is unknown. No much larger clone is present one base from it, and per-base qualities are unavailable. The investigation overall reported the following: Contracting CD4+ clones appeared mostly in the CM and EM memory subsets, whereas CD8+ clones were enriched in EMRA. Some responding clones were found in pre-infection memory, which suggests that pre-existing cross-reactive memory T cells took part in the SARS-CoV-2 response. Balanced CD4/CD8 phenotypes were observed for clones contracting from day 15 to 85, whereas a bias towards CD4+ was observed for a second wave of clones expanding from day 15 to 37. The second-wave clones that peaked on day 37 were not confirmed to be SARS-CoV-2 specific. Only a couple of mild cases were covered in the study, and larger cohorts including severe cases with pre-infection samples were considered necessary.

Recombination linked TRBV5-6 to TRBJ2-1; the D gene lacks a confident call. The specimen sequenced was PBMCs or a T cell subset sorted from them (not recorded which). This clonotype was sampled from a man younger than 35 who had mild COVID-19 (a few samples of this study predate the infection). The sample titles of this study are shuffled in the database, so cell type and time point are left out; the donor was told from shared clones. CDR3 sequence: CASSPSFLYNEQFF. At the DNA level, the sequence is TGTGCCAGCAGCCCCTCCTTCCTCTACAATGAGCAGTTCTTC.